A single T cell receptor beta chain is shown here with its context. The antigen remains undetermined. Here immunoSEQ multiplex PCR was the method, and the copy in TCRdb shows in-frame clones only, minus some. The sample has about 30,000 clones, about 81% seen once; the top ten hold roughly 5.5%. Germline V gene sequence: CDR1 SGHAT, CDR2 FQNNGV. This CDR3 spans 15 amino acids. Trimming pared 5 bases from V and 7 bases from J, leaving 20 bases between. This sample was taken from a study of T cell repertoires in ileal Crohn's disease. Included were adult ileal or ileocolonic Crohn's patients indicated for ileocolonic resection. Findings and caveats of the study: Compared with non-smokers, active smokers at surgery showed more clonal expansions.

This chain links TRBV11-2 with TRBJ1-1; D unclear. The sample consisted of ileal tissue. The clonotype originates from an adult with Crohn's disease. The CDR3 sequence: CASSPGKGGSLEAFF. The CDR3, as DNA: TGTGCCAGCAGCCCCGGGAAGGGTGGGTCACTTGAAGCTTTCTTT. The whole variable domain, filled in from reference TRBV11-2 and TRBJ1-1, reads EAGVAQSPRYKIIEKRQSVAFWCNPISGHATLYWYQQILGQGPKLLIQFQNNGVVDDSQLPKDRFSAERLKGVDSTLKIQPAKLEDSAVYLCASSPGKGGSLEAFFGQGTRLTVV.